This entry lists 20 T cell receptor beta chains sequenced from one sample in a study of blood T cell repertoires in COVID-19. Some clones are missing from TCRdb's copy, which holds only in-frame ones; the method was immunoSEQ multiplex PCR. The sample lists over 250,000 clones, about 91% occurring once. Sample: PBMCs or T cells enriched from blood (not recorded which). The receptors here all came from a woman aged 18-29 years who had recovered from COVID-19.

The chain has TRBV15 and TRBJ2-5; 7 nucleotides align to TRBD2. V shed 10 bases, J shed 2 bases, and the junction held 4 bases outside the gene matches. In germline, CDR1 is LNHNV, CDR2 YYDKDF (reference sequence). This CDR3 comprises 12 residues. Here the CDR3 reads CAMVGGQETQYF. The DNA for the CDR3 is TGTGCCATGGTGGGGGGGCAAGAGACCCAGTACTTC.

The chain carries TRBV4-1 and TRBJ1-6; 7 bases fit TRBD1. The CDR3 is made up of 15 amino acids. V trimming: 0 bases; J trimming: 6 bases; junction bases outside the gene matches: 2. Germline V CDR1 and CDR2: MGHRA, YSYEKL. The CDR3 is CASSQETGTNSPLHF. The CDR3 DNA follows: TGCGCCAGCAGCCAAGAGACAGGGACTAATTCACCCCTCCACTTT.

This chain links TRBV20-1 with TRBJ1-5, with D hard to call. CDR3 length: 15 residues. Trimming took 3 bases from V and 0 from J, leaving 12 bases between them. In germline, CDR1 is DFQATT, CDR2 SNEGSKA (reference sequence). The CDR3 DNA is TGCAGTGCTAGTTTGGAGCCTTATAGCAATCAGCCCCAGCATTTT. Translation: CSASLEPYSNQPQHF.

V usage is TRBV18 and J usage is TRBJ1-2; 7 bases map to TRBD1. Unmatched junction bases numbered 1, after V lost 0 bases and J lost 3 bases. Germline V CDR1 and CDR2: KGHSH, LQKENI. The CDR3 is 14 residues long. This CDR3 is CASSPPGTDYGYTF. The CDR3 region has the DNA TGTGCCAGCTCACCACCTGGGACAGACTATGGCTACACCTTC.

The chain is built from TRBV2 and TRBJ1-2, with TRBD1 matching 7 bases. Losses at the gene ends were 6 bases for V and 8 bases for J; bases not matched to a gene: 9. CDR3 length: 13 amino acids. Per the germline V gene, CDR1 is SNHLY and CDR2 is FYNNEI. CDR3 sequence reads: CASRDDRAKGYTF. Here the CDR3 DNA reads TGTGCCAGCAGGGACGACAGGGCCAAGGGCTACACCTTC.

The V and J genes are TRBV28 and TRBJ1-2, with a possible D match to TRBD1 (5 bases). Germline V gene lookup returns CDR1 MDHEN and CDR2 SYDVKM. The CDR3 covers 15 residues. V dropped 5 bases and J dropped 8 bases, with 21 bases sitting between them. The chain's CDR3 is CASSLGAVGMGGYTF. CDR3 coding DNA: TGTGCCAGCAGTCTAGGGGCCGTGGGGATGGGGGGCTACACCTTC.

The V gene is TRBV27, the J gene TRBJ2-1, with no clear D. V was clipped by 4 bases and J by 5 bases, with 3 bases between them. The CDR3 has 11 residues. Germline-derived CDR1 and CDR2 are MNHEY and SMNVEV (reference sequence). The CDR3 reads CASSSDNEQFF. The CDR3, as DNA: TGTGCCAGCAGTTCGGACAATGAGCAGTTCTTC.

J is TRBJ1-1 and V is TRBV28; D is undetermined. Germline loops: CDR1 MDHEN, CDR2 SYDVKM. This CDR3 is built from 14 residues. Trimming left V 1 base short and J 4 bases short, with 10 bases between. The CDR3: CASSLSGSGTEAFF. The CDR3 nucleotides are TGTGCCAGCAGTTTATCGGGGTCGGGCACTGAAGCTTTCTTT.

The genes are TRBV29-1 and TRBJ2-2; possible D gene TRBD2, 6 bases. V was trimmed by 7 bases and J by 4 bases, leaving 19 bases between them. This CDR3 region has 15 residues. CDR1 and CDR2 from the germline V gene are SQVTM and ANQGSEA. CDR3 sequence (DNA): TGCAGCGCTAAACGGGGGACGGGCGGCACCGGGGAGCTGTTTTTT. Translation gives CSAKRGTGGTGELFF.

The chain uses TRBV20-1 and TRBJ1-1, with D hard to call. V was trimmed by 3 bases and J by 0 bases, leaving 11 bases between them. This CDR3 spans 14 amino acids. Per germline, CDR1 DFQATT and CDR2 SNEGSKA (reference sequence). The CDR3 is CSASVEGMNTEAFF. The CDR3 bases are TGCAGTGCTAGTGTCGAGGGTATGAACACTGAAGCTTTCTTT.

This chain links TRBV18 with TRBJ1-4, with 7 bases that match TRBD1. This CDR3 comprises 16 residues. The V gene end was trimmed by 5 bases and the J gene end by 4 bases; junction bases not matched to a gene: 10. Germline V gene lookup returns CDR1 KGHSH and CDR2 LQKENI. In nucleotides, the CDR3 is TGTGCCAGCTCATCCACTCTGACAGGGAATAATGAAAAACTGTTTTTT. Translating gives CASSSTLTGNNEKLFF.

The chain employs TRBV28 and TRBJ2-7, with TRBD2 identical over 7 bases. The V and J ends lost 5 bases and 3 bases, in that order; junction bases with no gene match: 10. The CDR3 consists of 15 residues. The germline V gene encodes CDR1 MDHEN and CDR2 SYDVKM. CDR3 nucleotides: TGTGCCAGCAGTCCACGCAGCGCGGGGGACTACGAGCAGTACTTC. Translating gives CASSPRSAGDYEQYF.

V and J are TRBV2 and TRBJ2-3, with unresolved D. Germline V gives CDR1 SNHLY, CDR2 FYNNEI. The CDR3 runs 13 residues. The germline V and J ends were trimmed by 11 bases and 1 base, with 13 bases remaining between them. The CDR3 DNA follows: TGTGCCCTCGAGCGTGGCCGCACAGATACGCAGTATTTT. It is translated as CALERGRTDTQYF.

The rearrangement links TRBV3-1 (or the pseudogene TRBV3-2) to TRBJ1-1, with 11 positions matching TRBD1. The CDR3 is 14 amino acids. CDR1 and CDR2 (germline): LGHDT, YNNKEL (reference sequence). V shed 8 bases, J shed 3 bases, and the junction held 5 bases outside the gene matches. DNA of the CDR3: TGTGCCAGCGGACAGGGGGCAAAGGACACTGAAGCTTTCTTT. The encoded protein is CASGQGAKDTEAFF.

This sequence joins TRBV3-1 (or the pseudogene TRBV3-2) and TRBJ1-5, with TRBD1 identical over 8 bases. Germline CDR1 reads LGHDT; CDR2 reads YNNKEL (reference sequence). The CDR3 runs 15 residues. The V and J ends lost 0 bases and 7 bases, in that order; junction bases with no gene match: 5. The CDR3 sequence: CASSQDSTGGQPQHF. In DNA form, the CDR3 reads TGTGCCAGCAGCCAAGATAGCACAGGGGGACAGCCCCAGCATTTT.

This chain links TRBV9 with TRBJ1-6; TRBD1 is a possible D gene (5 bases). The CDR3 loop spans 16 amino acids. CDR1 and CDR2 from the germline V gene are SGDLS and YYNGEE. Trimming removed 6 bases at V and 2 bases at J, with 15 bases between. CDR3 sequence (DNA): TGTGCCAGCAAGGTGGGCAGGGTCGCCTATAATTCACCCCTCCACTTT. It is translated as CASKVGRVAYNSPLHF. Filled out from reference TRBV9 and TRBJ1-6, the complete variable domain reads DSGVTQTPKHLITATGQRVTLRCSPRSGDLSVYWYQQSLDQGLQFLIQYYNGEERAKGNILERFSAQQFPDLHSELNLSSLELGDSALYFCASKVGRVAYNSPLHFGNGTRLTVT.

V gene TRBV7-3 combines with J gene TRBJ1-1; TRBD1 agrees at 8 bases. V was clipped by 2 bases and J by 8 bases; unmatched bases: 1. Germline CDR1 SGHTA, CDR2 FQGTGA. CDR3 length: 12 amino acids. The CDR3 coding sequence is TGTGCCAGCAGCTTAGGACAGGGAGAAGCTTTCTTT. This encodes CASSLGQGEAFF.

The sample holds a few counts of this clone. The gene calls are TRBV29-1 and TRBJ1-2; D uncertain. CDR3 length: 12 residues. Trimming removed 2 bases from V and 0 bases from J, with 4 bases in between. CDR1 and CDR2 from the germline V gene are SQVTM and ANQGSEA. The CDR3 DNA reads as TGCAGCGTTGAATTCTCTAACTATGGCTACACCTTC. Amino acid sequence: CSVEFSNYGYTF.

V gene TRBV4-3 combines with J gene TRBJ2-7; possibly TRBD2 for D (5 bases). Trimming removed 0 bases at V and 4 bases at J, with 10 bases between. CDR3 size: 14 residues. Germline V gene lookup returns CDR1 LGHNA and CDR2 YSLEER. For the CDR3, the DNA is TGCGCCAGCAGCCAAGACGGGGATGCATACGAGCAGTACTTC. Translating gives CASSQDGDAYEQYF.

This sequence joins TRBV7-9 and TRBJ1-1, with D unresolved. CDR1 SEHNR and CDR2 FQNEAQ come from the germline V gene (reference sequence). This CDR3 spans 11 amino acids. V was shortened by 8 bases and J by 0 bases, with 4 bases between the two germline ends. In nucleotides, the CDR3 is TGTGCCAGCTCATTGAACACTGAAGCTTTCTTT. It is translated as CASSLNTEAFF.